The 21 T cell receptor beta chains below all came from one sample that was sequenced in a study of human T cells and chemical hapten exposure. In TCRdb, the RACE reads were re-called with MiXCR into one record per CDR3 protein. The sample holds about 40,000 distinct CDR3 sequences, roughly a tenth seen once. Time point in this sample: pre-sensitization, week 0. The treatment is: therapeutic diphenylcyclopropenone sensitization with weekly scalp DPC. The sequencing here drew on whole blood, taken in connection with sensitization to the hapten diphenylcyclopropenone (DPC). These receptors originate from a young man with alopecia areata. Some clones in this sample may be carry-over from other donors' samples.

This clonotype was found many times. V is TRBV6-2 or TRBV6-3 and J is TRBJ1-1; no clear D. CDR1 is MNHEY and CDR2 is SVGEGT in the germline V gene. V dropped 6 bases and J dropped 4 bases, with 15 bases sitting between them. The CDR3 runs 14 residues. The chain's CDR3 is CASSRAGPGTEAFF. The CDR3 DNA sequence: TGTGCCAGCAGCCGAGCCGGCCCGGGCACTGAAGCTTTCTTT.

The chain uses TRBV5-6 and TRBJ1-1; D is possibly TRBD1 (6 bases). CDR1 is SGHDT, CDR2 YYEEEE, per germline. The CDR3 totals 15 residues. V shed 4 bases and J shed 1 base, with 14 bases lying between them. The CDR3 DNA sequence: TGTGCCAGCAGCACAAGGACAGCTAGGAACACTGAAGCTTTCTTT. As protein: CASSTRTARNTEAFF.

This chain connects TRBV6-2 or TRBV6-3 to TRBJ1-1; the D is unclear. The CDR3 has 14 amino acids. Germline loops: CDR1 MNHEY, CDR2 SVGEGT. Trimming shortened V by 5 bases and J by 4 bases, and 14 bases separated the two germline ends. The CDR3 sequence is CASSPEPGGTEAFF. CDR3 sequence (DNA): TGTGCCAGCAGTCCCGAACCAGGAGGCACTGAAGCTTTCTTT.

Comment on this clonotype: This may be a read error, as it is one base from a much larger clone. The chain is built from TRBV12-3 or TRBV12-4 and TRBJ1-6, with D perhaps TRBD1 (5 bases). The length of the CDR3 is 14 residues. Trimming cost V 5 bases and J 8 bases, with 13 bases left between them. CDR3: CASSQGVADSPLHF. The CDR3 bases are TGTGCCAGCAGTCAAGGGGTAGCGGATTCACCCCTCCACTTT.

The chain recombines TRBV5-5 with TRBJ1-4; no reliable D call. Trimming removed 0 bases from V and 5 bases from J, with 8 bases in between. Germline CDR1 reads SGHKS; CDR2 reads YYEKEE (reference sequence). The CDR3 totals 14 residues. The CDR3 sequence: CASSLGSTNEKLFF. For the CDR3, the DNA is TGTGCCAGCAGCTTGGGTTCCACCAATGAAAAACTGTTTTTT.

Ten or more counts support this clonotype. The CDR3 protein is CASSLQGYVHEQYF. The CDR3 nucleotides are TGTGCCAGTAGTCTACAGGGATATGTCCACGAGCAGTACTTC. V and J are TRBV19 and TRBJ2-7; a weak D match, TRBD1 (6 bases). V was clipped by 5 bases and J by 5 bases, with 16 bases between them. The CDR3 has 14 residues. The germline V gene has CDR1 LNHDA and CDR2 SQIVND (reference sequence).

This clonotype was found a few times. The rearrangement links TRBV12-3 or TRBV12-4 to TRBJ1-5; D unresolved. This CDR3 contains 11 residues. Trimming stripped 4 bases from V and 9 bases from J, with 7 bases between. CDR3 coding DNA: TGTGCCAGCAGTTCCCTGGGGCCCCAGCATTTT. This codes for CASSSLGPQHF.

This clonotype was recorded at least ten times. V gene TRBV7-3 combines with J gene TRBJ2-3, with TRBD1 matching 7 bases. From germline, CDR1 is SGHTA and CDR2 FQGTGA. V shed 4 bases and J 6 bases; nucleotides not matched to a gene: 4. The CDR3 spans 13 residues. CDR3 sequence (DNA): TGTGCCAGCAGCTCCCACAGGGGCGATACGCAGTATTTT. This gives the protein CASSSHRGDTQYF.

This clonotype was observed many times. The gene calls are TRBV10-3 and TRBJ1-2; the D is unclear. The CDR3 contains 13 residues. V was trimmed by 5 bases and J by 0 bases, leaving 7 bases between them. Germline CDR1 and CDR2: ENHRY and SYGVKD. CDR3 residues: CAISTQPNYGYTF. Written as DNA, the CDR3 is TGTGCCATCAGTACCCAGCCTAACTATGGCTACACCTTC.

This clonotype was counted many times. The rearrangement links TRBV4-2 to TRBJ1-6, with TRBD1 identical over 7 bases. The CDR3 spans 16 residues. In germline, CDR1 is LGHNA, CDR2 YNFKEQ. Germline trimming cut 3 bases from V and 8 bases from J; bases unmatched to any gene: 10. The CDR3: CASSHAPGDSYSPLHF. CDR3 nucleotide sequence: TGTGCCAGCAGCCACGCGCCCGGGGACAGCTATTCACCCCTCCACTTT.

CDR3 DNA sequence: TGTGCCAGCAGCCGTAGTTCGGGGCTCGAGACCCAGTACTTC. It encodes CASSRSSGLETQYF. The chain is built from TRBV9 and TRBJ2-5; possibly TRBD1 or TRBD2 for D (5 bases each). The V gene lost 4 bases and the J gene lost 5 bases, with 15 bases spanning the gap. This CDR3 is 14 amino acids long. In germline, CDR1 is SGDLS, CDR2 YYNGEE. Using reference TRBV9 and TRBJ2-5 for the parts outside the CDR3, the full variable domain is DSGVTQTPKHLITATGQRVTLRCSPRSGDLSVYWYQQSLDQGLQFLIQYYNGEERAKGNILERFSAQQFPDLHSELNLSSLELGDSALYFCASSRSSGLETQYFGPGTRLLVL.

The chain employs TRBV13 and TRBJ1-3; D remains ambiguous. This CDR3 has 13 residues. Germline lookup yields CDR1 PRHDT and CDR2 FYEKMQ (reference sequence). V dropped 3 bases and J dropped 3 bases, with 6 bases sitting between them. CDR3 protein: CASSLRSGNTIYF. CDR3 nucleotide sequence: TGTGCCAGCAGCTTGAGAAGTGGAAACACCATATATTTT.

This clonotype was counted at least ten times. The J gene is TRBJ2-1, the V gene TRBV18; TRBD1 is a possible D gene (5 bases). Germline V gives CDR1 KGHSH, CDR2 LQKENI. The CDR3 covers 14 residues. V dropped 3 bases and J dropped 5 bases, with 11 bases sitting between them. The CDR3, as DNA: TGTGCCAGCTCACCCGCCGCAGGGAACAATGAGCAGTTCTTC. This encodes CASSPAAGNNEQFF.

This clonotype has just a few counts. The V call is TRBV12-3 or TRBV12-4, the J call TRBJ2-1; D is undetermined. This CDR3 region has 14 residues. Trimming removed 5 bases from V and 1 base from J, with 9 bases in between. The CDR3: CASSRWGSYNEQFF. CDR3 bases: TGTGCCAGCAGTCGTTGGGGATCCTACAATGAGCAGTTCTTC.

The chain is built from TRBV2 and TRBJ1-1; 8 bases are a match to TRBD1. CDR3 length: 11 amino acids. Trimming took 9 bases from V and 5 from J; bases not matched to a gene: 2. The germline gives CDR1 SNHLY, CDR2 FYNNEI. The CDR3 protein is CASTGGTEAFF. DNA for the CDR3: TGTGCCAGTACAGGGGGTACTGAAGCTTTCTTT.

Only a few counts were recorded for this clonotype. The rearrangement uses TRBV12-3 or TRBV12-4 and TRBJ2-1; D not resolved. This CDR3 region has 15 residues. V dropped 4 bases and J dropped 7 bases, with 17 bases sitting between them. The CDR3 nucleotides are TGTGCCAGCAGTTATACCGGCTTAGGATCAAATGAGCAGTTCTTC. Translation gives CASSYTGLGSNEQFF.

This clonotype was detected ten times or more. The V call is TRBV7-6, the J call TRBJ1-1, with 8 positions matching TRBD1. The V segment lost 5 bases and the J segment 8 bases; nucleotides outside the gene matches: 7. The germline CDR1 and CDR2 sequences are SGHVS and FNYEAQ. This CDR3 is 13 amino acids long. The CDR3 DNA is TGTGCCAGCAGCCAACGACAGGGGACGGAAGCTTTCTTT. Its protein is CASSQRQGTEAFF.

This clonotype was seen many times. The DNA for the CDR3 is TGTGCCAGCAGCTCTCCGGGACGGCTGAATTCACCCCTCCACTTT. It translates to CASSSPGRLNSPLHF. The rearrangement links TRBV7-2 to TRBJ1-6, with D perhaps matching TRBD1 (5 bases). V lost 4 bases and J 7 bases, leaving 14 bases between the germline ends. The germline gives CDR1 SGHTA, CDR2 FQGNSA. This CDR3 region has 15 residues.

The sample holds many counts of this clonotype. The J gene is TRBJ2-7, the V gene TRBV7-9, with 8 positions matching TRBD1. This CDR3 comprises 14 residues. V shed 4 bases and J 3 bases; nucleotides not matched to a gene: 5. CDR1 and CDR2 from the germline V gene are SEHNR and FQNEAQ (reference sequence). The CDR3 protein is CASSSQGVSYEQYF. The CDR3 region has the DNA TGTGCCAGCAGCTCACAGGGGGTGAGCTACGAGCAGTACTTC.

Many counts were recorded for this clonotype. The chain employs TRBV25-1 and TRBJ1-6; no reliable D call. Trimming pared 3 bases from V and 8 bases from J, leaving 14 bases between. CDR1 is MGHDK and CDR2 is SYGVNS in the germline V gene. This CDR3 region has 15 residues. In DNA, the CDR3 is TGTGCCAGCAGTGATTCTGGCAGTTTTGATTCACCCCTCCACTTT. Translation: CASSDSGSFDSPLHF.

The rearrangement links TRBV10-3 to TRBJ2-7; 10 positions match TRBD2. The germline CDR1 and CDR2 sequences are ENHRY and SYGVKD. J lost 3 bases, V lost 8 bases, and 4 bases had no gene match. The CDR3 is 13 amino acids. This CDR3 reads CAIARTSGYEQYV. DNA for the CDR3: TGTGCCATCGCCCGGACTAGCGGCTACGAGCAGTACGTC.